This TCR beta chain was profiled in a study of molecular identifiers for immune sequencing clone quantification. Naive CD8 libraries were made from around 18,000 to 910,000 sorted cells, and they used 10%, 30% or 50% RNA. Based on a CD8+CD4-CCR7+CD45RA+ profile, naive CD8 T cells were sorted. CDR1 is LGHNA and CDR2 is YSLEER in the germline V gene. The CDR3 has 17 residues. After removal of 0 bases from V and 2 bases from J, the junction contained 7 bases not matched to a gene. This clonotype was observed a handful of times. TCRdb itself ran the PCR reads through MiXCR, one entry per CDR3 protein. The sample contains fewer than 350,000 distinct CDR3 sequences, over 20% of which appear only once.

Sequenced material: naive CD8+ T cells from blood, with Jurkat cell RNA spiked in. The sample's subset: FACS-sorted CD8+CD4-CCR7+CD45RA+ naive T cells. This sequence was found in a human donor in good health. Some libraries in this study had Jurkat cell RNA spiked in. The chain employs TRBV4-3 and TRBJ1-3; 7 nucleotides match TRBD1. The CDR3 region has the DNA TGCGCCAGCAGCCAAGACGCGACAGGGATGACTGGAAACACCATATATTTT. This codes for CASSQDATGMTGNTIYF.